The rows below give T cell receptor beta chains drawn from one sample of a study of T cell responses to AZD1222 COVID-19 vaccine. Produced via immunoSEQ multiplex PCR; TCRdb's table is partial and in-frame only. The sample shows roughly 120,000 clones, roughly 87% of them seen only once. The starting material was peripheral blood, obtained on day 0 of AZD1222 vaccination. These receptors were obtained from an adult in good health. CDR3s include the opening cysteine and the closing phenylalanine or tryptophan. A D gene is named only where the DNA matches it firmly. For some rows the clone size is stated as once, few or many, or as a class when expanded; others skip it.

v_call	j_call	clone_size	d_call	cdr3_nt	cdr3_aa
TRBV2	TRBJ2-7	.	.	TGTGCCAGCAGTGAAGCCGGCAGGACCGTGCAACCCTACGAGCAGTACTTC	CASSEAGRTVQPYEQYF
TRBV7-9	TRBJ2-7	.	TRBD1	TGTGCCAGCAGCGACCGACAGGGTTACAACGAGCAGTACTTC	CASSDRQGYNEQYF
TRBV19	TRBJ2-7	.	.	TGTGCCAGTAGCTCAGGGCCCTACGAGCAGTACTTC	CASSSGPYEQYF
TRBV3-1/TRBV3-2	TRBJ1-1	.	.	TGTGCCAGCAGCCAAGATAGCGAGGGCCCCGGAGCTTTCTTT	CASSQDSEGPGAFF
TRBV19	TRBJ1-3	.	.	TGTGCCAGTAGTATACCCAGGCGGCGTTCAGGGGCTGGAAACACCATATATTTT	CASSIPRRRSGAGNTIYF
TRBV19	TRBJ2-7	.	.	TGTGCCAGTAGTATAAGTCTCCTGGGAGTTTACGAGCAGTACTTC	CASSISLLGVYEQYF
TRBV18	TRBJ2-7	.	TRBD2	TGTGCCAGCTCACCACCCGCGGGAGCGGCCTACGAGCAGTACTTC	CASSPPAGAAYEQYF
TRBV14	TRBJ2-5	.	.	TGTGCCAGCAGCCCTTCACACCCCCTTTTGGAGACCCAGTACTTC	CASSPSHPLLETQYF
TRBV7-2	TRBJ2-1	.	.	TGTGCCAGCAGCTTATCCCAGGCCCATGAGCAGTTCTTC	CASSLSQAHEQFF
TRBV24-1	TRBJ1-3	.	.	TGTGCCACCAGTGATTCCAAGGCAGACTCTGGAAACACCATATATTTT	CATSDSKADSGNTIYF
TRBV20-1	TRBJ1-5	.	.	TGCAGTGCTAGTACACTACAGGAGCCGGGGCCCCAGCATTTT	CSASTLQEPGPQHF
TRBV3-1/TRBV3-2	TRBJ2-7	.	.	TGTGCCAGCAGCCATTCCCCCGGGACGGGGAACGAGCAGTACTTC	CASSHSPGTGNEQYF
TRBV11-1	TRBJ2-7	medium-sized	.	TGTGCCAGCAGTAACGAGGGCCACGAGCAGTACTTC	CASSNEGHEQYF
TRBV14	TRBJ2-5	medium-sized	.	TGTGCCAGCAGCCAGACAGAAATGGAGACCCAGTACTTC	CASSQTEMETQYF
TRBV6-5	TRBJ1-1	.	TRBD1	TGTGCCAGCACAAAGACAGGGGCAGATGAAGCTTTCTTT	CASTKTGADEAFF
TRBV27	TRBJ2-2	.	.	TGTGCCAGCAGTCCCCTCGCCGGGGAGCTGTTTTTT	CASSPLAGELFF
TRBV27	TRBJ2-1	once	.	TGTGCCAGCAGTTGGGGAGCGGTGAGCTCCTACAATGAGCAGTTCTTC	CASSWGAVSSYNEQFF
TRBV28	TRBJ1-5	.	TRBD1	TGTGCCAGCAGTTTGCCCCAGACAGGGCGAAACTTTCGCAATCAGCCCCAGCATTTT	CASSLPQTGRNFRNQPQHF
TRBV11-2	TRBJ1-5	.	.	TGTGCCAGCAGCTTAGCCCTTTATCAGCCCCAGCATTTT	CASSLALYQPQHF
TRBV7-9	TRBJ2-5	few	TRBD1	TGTGCCAGCAGCTTAAGGGGACAGGGCCCGTACCAAGAGACCCAGTACTTC	CASSLRGQGPYQETQYF
TRBV27	TRBJ2-2	.	TRBD2	TGTGCCAGCAGTTTAGGGACTAGCGGGAAGGCCGGGGAGCTGTTTTTT	CASSLGTSGKAGELFF
TRBV11-3	TRBJ2-1	once	.	TGTGCCAGCAGCTACAACCCAGGCGGGGAGCAGTTCTTC	CASSYNPGGEQFF
TRBV27	TRBJ2-7	.	.	TGTGCCAGCAGTTTGGCGGCGCCCTACGAGCAGTACTTC	CASSLAAPYEQYF
TRBV2	TRBJ2-1	.	TRBD2	TGTGCCAGCTCTTCCTCTAGCGGGAGTGGTTTGGAGCAGTTCTTC	CASSSSSGSGLEQFF
TRBV11-2	TRBJ2-1	.	.	TGTGCCAGCAGCTTATCGGGGGCCTTGCCCCCCTCACAGTTCTTC	CASSLSGALPPSQFF
TRBV5-1	TRBJ1-1	.	.	TGCGCCAGCAGCCGCTCTTCGAACACTGAAGCTTTCTTT	CASSRSSNTEAFF
TRBV4-2	TRBJ2-1	.	TRBD2	TGTGCCAGCAGCCAAGAGCGGGGGGCCTCCAATGAGCAGTTCTTC	CASSQERGASNEQFF
TRBV3-1/TRBV3-2	TRBJ1-6	.	TRBD1	TGTGCCAGCAGCGCCCGACAGGGTCGTAGTTCACCCCTCCACTTT	CASSARQGRSSPLHF
TRBV7-9	TRBJ1-1	.	TRBD1	TGTGCCAGCAGCTTAGAACAGGGGGCGGCTTTCTTT	CASSLEQGAAFF
TRBV6-5	TRBJ2-7	.	.	TGTGCCAGCAGTTACGGGGACGTTTACGAGCAGTACTTC	CASSYGDVYEQYF
TRBV29-1	TRBJ2-1	.	.	TGCAGCGTTGACTCCCGACAGTACAATGAGCAGTTCTTC	CSVDSRQYNEQFF
TRBV9	TRBJ1-1	.	TRBD1	TGTGCCAGCAGCGTAGAGGGGGACAGGGTTGCTGAAGCTTTCTTT	CASSVEGDRVAEAFF
TRBV28	TRBJ2-7	few	TRBD2	TGTGCCAGCAGCCAAAACGGGGGGTACGAGCAGTACTTC	CASSQNGGYEQYF
TRBV2	TRBJ2-3	.	.	TGTGCCAGCAGTTTTCAGGGACCTAGCACAGATACGCAGTATTTT	CASSFQGPSTDTQYF
TRBV5-6	TRBJ2-1	.	TRBD2	TGTGCCAGCAGCGAACGACTAGCGGGGGGGCAGTACAATGAGCAGTTCTTC	CASSERLAGGQYNEQFF
TRBV7-8	TRBJ2-7	.	.	TGTGCCAGCAGCCCCCGAGGCGGGGTCTCCTACGAGCAGTACTTC	CASSPRGGVSYEQYF
TRBV18	TRBJ1-1	.	.	TGTGCCAGCTCACCCCTTACAGGGCCGAACACTGAAGCTTTCTTT	CASSPLTGPNTEAFF